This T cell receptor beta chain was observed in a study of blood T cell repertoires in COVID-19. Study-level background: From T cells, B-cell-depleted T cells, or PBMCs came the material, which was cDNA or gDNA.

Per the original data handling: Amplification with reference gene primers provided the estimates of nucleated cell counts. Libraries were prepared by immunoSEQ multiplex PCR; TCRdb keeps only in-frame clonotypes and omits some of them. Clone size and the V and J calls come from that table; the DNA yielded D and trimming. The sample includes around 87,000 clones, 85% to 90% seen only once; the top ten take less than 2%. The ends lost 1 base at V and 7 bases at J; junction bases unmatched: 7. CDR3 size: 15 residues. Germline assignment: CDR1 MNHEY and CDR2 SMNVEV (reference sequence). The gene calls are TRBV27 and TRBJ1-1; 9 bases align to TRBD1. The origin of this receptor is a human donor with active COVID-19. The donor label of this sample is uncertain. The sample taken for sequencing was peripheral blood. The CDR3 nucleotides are TGTGCCAGCAGTTTATTGCTCGGACAGGGGAATGAAGCTTTCTTT. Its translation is CASSLLLGQGNEAFF.